Sequencing of this T cell receptor beta chain was carried out in a study of neurological immune-mediated disorders. Template-switch 5'RACE cDNA synthesis added a 10-nucleotide unique molecular identifier. One entry per CDR3 protein results from TCRdb running MiXCR on the 5' RACE reads. Of 70,000 to 95,000 distinct CDR3 sequences detected, about 15% appear once; the ten largest clones hold about 16%. Unsorted libraries were generated from 2 million PBMCs. These cells had been stored in RNAlater at -80 C. The CDR3 has 14 residues. In germline, CDR1 is SGHKS, CDR2 YYEKEE (reference sequence). Trimming at V came to 4 bases and at J to 4 bases, leaving 6 bases not matched to a gene. This clonotype was found a few times.

This TCR came from a woman aged 40 to 55 in good health. The V call is TRBV5-5, the J call TRBJ1-1; TRBD1 matches 8 bases. The sample taken for sequencing was PBMCs. CDR3 nucleotide sequence: TGTGCCAGCAGCGGGACAGGCTTGGTCACTGAAGCTTTCTTT. Translated, it gives CASSGTGLVTEAFF.